The TCR beta chain under discussion was sequenced for a study of T cell repertoires in cytomegalovirus infection. A single record per CDR3 protein comes from TCRdb applying MiXCR to the reads. The sample has under 850,000 distinct CDR3 sequences; 35% to 45% are singletons. Broader study findings: In two of eight donors, the top clonotype was HLA-C-restricted CMV-specific.

CDR3 length: 16 amino acids. The germline gives CDR1 SGHVS, CDR2 FQNEAQ. The V end was cut by 3 bases, the J end by 9 bases, with 24 bases between. In the case of this clonotype: Its antigen is unidentified.

This receptor was obtained from a human donor in good health (CMV status not recorded). Some clones in this sample may be carry-over from other donors' samples. The chain couples TRBV7-8 to TRBJ2-7, with a tentative D call TRBD1 (6 bases). Sequencing input: PBMCs. The CDR3 loop reads CASSFRRGQRSMVQYF. CDR3 coding DNA: TGTGCCAGCAGCTTTCGCCGCGGACAGAGGTCCATGGTGCAGTACTTC.